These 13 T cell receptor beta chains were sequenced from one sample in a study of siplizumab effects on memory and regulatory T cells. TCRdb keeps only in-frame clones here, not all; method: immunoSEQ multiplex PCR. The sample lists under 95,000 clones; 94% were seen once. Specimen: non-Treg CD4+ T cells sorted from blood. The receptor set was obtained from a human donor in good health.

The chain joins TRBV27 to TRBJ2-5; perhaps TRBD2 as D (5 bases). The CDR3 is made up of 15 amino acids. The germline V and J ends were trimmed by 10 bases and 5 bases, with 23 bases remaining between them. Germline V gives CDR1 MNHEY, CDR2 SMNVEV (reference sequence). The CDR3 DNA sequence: TGTGCCATCCTGGAGGCGGCTTATCGGGCGGAGACCCAGTACTTC. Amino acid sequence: CAILEAAYRAETQYF.

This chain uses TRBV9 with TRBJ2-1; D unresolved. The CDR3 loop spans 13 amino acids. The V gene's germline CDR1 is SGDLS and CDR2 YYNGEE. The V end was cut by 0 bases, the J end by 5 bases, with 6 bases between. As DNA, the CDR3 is TGTGCCAGCAGCGTAGGAGGTAACAATGAGCAGTTCTTC. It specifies CASSVGGNNEQFF.

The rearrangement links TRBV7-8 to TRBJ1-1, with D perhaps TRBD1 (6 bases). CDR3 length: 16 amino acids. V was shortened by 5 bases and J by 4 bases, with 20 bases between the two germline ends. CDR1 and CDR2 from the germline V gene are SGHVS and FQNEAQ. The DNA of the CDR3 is TGTGCCAGCAGCCCCACGTTGGGGGCGAGGTTCACTGAAGCTTTCTTT. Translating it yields CASSPTLGARFTEAFF.

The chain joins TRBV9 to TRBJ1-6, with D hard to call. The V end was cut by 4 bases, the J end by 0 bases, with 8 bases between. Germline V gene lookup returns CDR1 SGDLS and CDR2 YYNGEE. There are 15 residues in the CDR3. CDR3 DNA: TGTGCCAGCAGCCCCCGCGACTCCTATAATTCACCCCTCCACTTT. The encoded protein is CASSPRDSYNSPLHF.

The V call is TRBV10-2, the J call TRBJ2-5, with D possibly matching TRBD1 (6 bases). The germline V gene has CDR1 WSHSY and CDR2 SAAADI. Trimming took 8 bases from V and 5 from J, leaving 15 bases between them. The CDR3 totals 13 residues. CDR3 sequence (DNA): TGCGCCAGCGGGAAAGTTCAGGGGGAGACCCAGTACTTC. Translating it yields CASGKVQGETQYF.

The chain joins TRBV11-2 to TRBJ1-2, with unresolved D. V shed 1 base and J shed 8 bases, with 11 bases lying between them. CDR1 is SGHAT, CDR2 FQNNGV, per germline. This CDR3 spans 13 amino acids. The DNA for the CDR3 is TGTGCCAGCAGCTTAGGAGAGGCCACGGGCTACACCTTC. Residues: CASSLGEATGYTF.

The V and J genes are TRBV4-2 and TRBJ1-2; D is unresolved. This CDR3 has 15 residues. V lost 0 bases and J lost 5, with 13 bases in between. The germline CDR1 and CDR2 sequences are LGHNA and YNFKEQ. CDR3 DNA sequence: TGTGCCAGCAGCCAAGATCCGTCAGAGACATATGGCTACACCTTC. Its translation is CASSQDPSETYGYTF.

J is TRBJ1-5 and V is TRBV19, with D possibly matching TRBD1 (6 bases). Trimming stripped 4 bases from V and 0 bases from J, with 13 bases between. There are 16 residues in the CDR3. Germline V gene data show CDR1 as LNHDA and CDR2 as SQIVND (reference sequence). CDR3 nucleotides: TGTGCCAGTAGTAAACAGGGATGGGATAGCAATCAGCCCCAGCATTTT. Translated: CASSKQGWDSNQPQHF.

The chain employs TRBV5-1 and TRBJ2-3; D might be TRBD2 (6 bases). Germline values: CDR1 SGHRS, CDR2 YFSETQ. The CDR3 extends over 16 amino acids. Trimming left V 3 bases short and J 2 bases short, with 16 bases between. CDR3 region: CASSWTDGGSTDTQYF. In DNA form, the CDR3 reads TGCGCCAGCAGCTGGACCGACGGAGGGTCCACAGATACGCAGTATTTT.

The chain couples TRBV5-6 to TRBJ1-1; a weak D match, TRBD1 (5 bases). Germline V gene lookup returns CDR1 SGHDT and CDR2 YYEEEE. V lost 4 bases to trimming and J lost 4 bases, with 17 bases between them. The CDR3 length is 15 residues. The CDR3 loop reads CASSLLQGVATEAFF. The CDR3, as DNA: TGTGCCAGCAGCCTACTGCAGGGTGTCGCCACTGAAGCTTTCTTT. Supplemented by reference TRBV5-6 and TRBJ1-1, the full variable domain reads DAGVTQSPTHLIKTRGQQVTLRCSPKSGHDTVSWYQQALGQGPQFIFQYYEEEERQRGNFPDRFSGHQFPNYSSELNVNALLLGDSALYLCASSLLQGVATEAFFGQGTRLTVV.

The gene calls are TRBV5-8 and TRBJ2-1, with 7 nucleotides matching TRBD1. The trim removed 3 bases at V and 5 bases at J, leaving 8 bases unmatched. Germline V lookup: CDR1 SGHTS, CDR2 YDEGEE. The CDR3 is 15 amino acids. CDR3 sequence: CASSSNRGWDNEQFF. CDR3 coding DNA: TGTGCCAGCAGCTCAAACAGGGGCTGGGACAATGAGCAGTTCTTC. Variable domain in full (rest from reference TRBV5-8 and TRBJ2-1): EAGVTQSPTHLIKTRGQQATLRCSPISGHTSVYWYQQALGLGLQFLLWYDEGEERNRGNFPPRFSGRQFPNYSSELNVNALELEDSALYLCASSSNRGWDNEQFFGPGTRLTVL.

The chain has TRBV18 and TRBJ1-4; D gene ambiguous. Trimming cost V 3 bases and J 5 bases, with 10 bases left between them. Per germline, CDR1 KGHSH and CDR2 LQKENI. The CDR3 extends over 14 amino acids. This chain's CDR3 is CASSPAGSNEKLFF. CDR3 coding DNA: TGTGCCAGCTCACCGGCGGGTTCAAATGAAAAACTGTTTTTT. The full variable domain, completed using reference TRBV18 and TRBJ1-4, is NAGVMQNPRHLVRRRGQEARLRCSPMKGHSHVYWYRQLPEEGLKFMVYLQKENIIDESGMPKERFSAEFPKEGPSILRIQQVVRGDSAAYFCASSPAGSNEKLFFGSGTQLSVL.

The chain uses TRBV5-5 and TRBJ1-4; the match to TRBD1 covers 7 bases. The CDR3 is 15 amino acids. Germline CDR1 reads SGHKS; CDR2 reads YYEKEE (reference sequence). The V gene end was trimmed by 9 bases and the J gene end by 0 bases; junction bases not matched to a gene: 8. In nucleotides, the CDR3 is TGTGCCACCAAGACAGGGCCTGCAACTAATGAAAAACTGTTTTTT. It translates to CATKTGPATNEKLFF.